This TCR beta chain was captured by sequencing in a study of T cells in localized non-small cell lung cancer. Whole-study results and caveats: An association was observed between higher blood T cell density and longer overall survival. Median approximately 61 top-100 tumor clones were shared with paired adjacent lung. Sequencing was restricted to one tumor region; therefore, heterogeneity remains possible. Uninvolved adjacent lung, not tumor, had the highest T cell clonality.

The germline V gene has CDR1 MDHEN and CDR2 SYDVKM. The CDR3 consists of 14 residues. V was shortened by 6 bases and J by 2 bases, with 13 bases between the two germline ends. Assay: immunoSEQ multiplex PCR; the TCRdb copy retains only in-frame clones and omits some. The sample holds fewer than 7,500 clones, approximately 46% seen once. Note on this clone: Its antigen is as yet unknown.

The origin of this receptor is a man between 35 and 75 years old with stage I lung adenocarcinoma. The rearrangement uses TRBV28 and TRBJ1-1; D gene unclear. Sequenced material: lymph node tissue, taken before any cancer treatment. CDR3 DNA: TGTGCCAGCAGCCCACAAGTAGTCAACACTGAAGCTTTCTTT. It translates to CASSPQVVNTEAFF. Full variable domain (rest looked up from reference TRBV28 and TRBJ1-1): DVKVTQSSRYLVKRTGEKVFLECVQDMDHENMFWYRQDPGLGLRLIYFSYDVKMKEKGDIPEGYSVSREKKERFSLILESASTNQTSMYLCASSPQVVNTEAFFGQGTRLTVV.